This TCR beta chain comes out of a study of PD-1 blockade in mismatch repair-deficient tumors (dated by TCRdb to 2015 to 2018). Background on the whole study: Between late 2013 and 2016, the trial enrolled 75 to 95 consecutive patients with some eleven types of mismatch repair-deficient cancer, all of whom had received prior treatment and were progressing. Tumor-associated T cell clones were tracked in the peripheral blood of patients responding to PD-1 blockade by deep sequencing of TCR CDR3 regions. General study outcomes and caveats: Clones residing in the tumor, which were often undetectable in blood before treatment, expanded quickly after pembrolizumab and then contracted, generally before radiologic responses.

Libraries were prepared through the immunoSEQ multiplex PCR assay. Not all clones reach the TCRdb copy of this immuneACCESS table, which keeps in-frame sequences only. Checked studies attribute under half of the gap to unresolved V genes and leave the rest unexplained. In all, the sample holds roughly 32,000 clones, and 80% of those were seen once. Of the sample, 3% to 4% falls within the top ten clones. This clone was found a few times. Its antigen remains unidentified. Per-base quality was not reported, and no clone a single base away is much larger than it. CDR1 and CDR2 (SGHAT, FQNNGV) derive from the germline V gene. Unmatched junction bases come to 13, with V trimmed by 5 bases and J by 5 bases. Including the terminal cysteine and phenylalanine, the CDR3 comprises 16 residues. Of the read, only the CDR3 DNA is kept; its 48 bases are in frame from base 1. Mismatch repair deficiency in every enrolled patient was established by polymerase chain reaction or immunohistochemistry. TCR sequencing was carried out for three patients who responded to pembrolizumab therapy. Pembrolizumab PD-1 blockade was prospectively tested in advanced mismatch repair-deficient cancers, regardless of tissue of origin, in the phase II trial. Peripheral blood T cell samples were collected serially, before PD-1 blockade began and at several time points afterward. The timing of each blood sample was reported as weeks after the first dose of pembrolizumab.

The receptor comes from an adult with mismatch repair-deficient cancer. The sequence joins TRBV11-2 to TRBJ2-5; 8 bases in the junction line up with TRBD1. Material: PBMCs, obtained around 6 weeks after starting pembrolizumab. The DNA reads TGTGCCAGCAGCCAAGACACCGGACAGGGCCCGGAGACCCAGTACTTC. This codes for CASSQDTGQGPETQYF.